This TCR beta chain was retrieved from a study of blood T cell repertoires in COVID-19. Turning to the study itself: Acute-phase and convalescent COVID-19 samples originated in the United States, Italy and Spain.

CDR3 length: 15 residues. Germline loops: CDR1 SGHRS, CDR2 YFSETQ. V was trimmed by 0 bases and J by 0 bases, leaving 7 bases between them. The authors' processing: By means of reference gene primer amplification, nucleated cell counts were estimated. The table came from immunoSEQ multiplex PCR; TCRdb's copy has only in-frame clones and leaves some out. V and J calls plus clone size are reproduced from that table; the DNA served to infer D and trimming. The sample has approximately 130,000 clones; roughly three quarters are singletons. The rearrangement links TRBV5-1 to TRBJ1-3, with a possible D match to TRBD1 (5 bases). The sample consisted of peripheral blood. This clonotype was sampled from a man older than 75 with acute or convalescent COVID-19. The CDR3 sequence is CASSLARDSGNTIYF. The CDR3 coding sequence is TGCGCCAGCAGCTTGGCCAGGGACTCTGGAAACACCATATATTTT.